These 5 T cell receptor beta chains share one sample of origin, sequenced in a study of CD8 T cells in Susac syndrome. With random hexamers, reverse transcription was performed on about 0.5 to 1 ug of RNA. TCRdb redid the calling of the immunoSEQ multiplex PCR reads with MiXCR, one entry per CDR3 protein. The sample includes 95,000 to 150,000 distinct CDR3 sequences, 96% of them seen just once. Material for sequencing was CD4+ T cells from PBMCs. These receptors came from a human donor with Susac syndrome.

The V call is TRBV4-2, the J call TRBJ1-2; D unclear. V was trimmed by 0 bases and J by 4 bases, leaving 18 bases between them. Looked up from germline, CDR1 is LGHNA and CDR2 is YNFKEQ. CDR3 size: 17 residues. Written as DNA, the CDR3 is TGTGCCAGCAGCCAAGAAAGTGGCGGGGAGGAACTCTATGGCTACACCTTC. It specifies CASSQESGGEELYGYTF.

This chain links TRBV4-3 with TRBJ1-1; D may be TRBD1 (5 bases). V gave up 4 bases and J gave up 0 bases, with 12 bases separating them. The CDR3 runs to 15 residues. Germline CDR1 reads LGHNA; CDR2 reads YSLEER. The CDR3, as DNA: TGCGCCAGCAGCCTGGGACTCAATTTGAACACTGAAGCTTTCTTT. Protein product: CASSLGLNLNTEAFF.

The sample holds one count of this clonotype. V is TRBV5-4 and J is TRBJ2-3, with 11 bases matching TRBD1. CDR3 length equals 15 residues. V shed 1 base and J 7 bases; nucleotides not matched to a gene: 5. The germline CDR1 and CDR2 sequences are SGHNT and YYREEE (reference sequence). CDR3 in DNA: TGTGCCAGCAGCTTGTGGACAGGGGGCGCGAATACGCAGTATTTT. Translation gives CASSLWTGGANTQYF.

The chain recombines TRBV27 with TRBJ1-5, with unresolved D. The CDR3 is made up of 12 amino acids. Germline loops: CDR1 MNHEY, CDR2 SMNVEV (reference sequence). V dropped 10 bases and J dropped 2 bases, with 9 bases sitting between them. Written as DNA, the CDR3 is TGTGCCAACCCTGTGGGCAATCAGCCCCAGCATTTT. This gives the protein CANPVGNQPQHF.

The chain couples TRBV7-2 to TRBJ2-2, with 12 bases lining up with TRBD2. Per the germline V gene, CDR1 is SGHTA and CDR2 is FQGNSA. V was pared by 6 bases and J by 6 bases, with 5 bases of the junction left unmatched. CDR3 length equals 15 residues. CDR3 nucleotide sequence: TGTGCCAGCAGAGAGACTAGCGGGAGTCCCGGGGAGCTGTTTTTT. It codes for CASRETSGSPGELFF.